This is a list of T cell receptor beta chains from one sample in a study of read filtering for tumor transcriptome and immune sequencing. MiXCR was run by TCRdb on the reads, yielding one entry per CDR3 protein. The sample includes thousands of distinct CDR3 sequences, about a sixth of them seen just once. Input material: a population of CD138-negative cells sorted from bone marrow. Source of these receptors: a donor aged 40 or older with multiple myeloma. Each CDR3 is given with its conserved first and last residue. The order of the fields is D gene, J gene, clone size, V gene, CDR3 protein, CDR3 DNA. A D gene is named only where the DNA matches it firmly. Expanded clones get a size class; other rows say once, few or many, or leave the size out.

D: -; J: TRBJ2-1; size: medium-sized; V: TRBV12-3/TRBV12-4; CDR3: CASREIGRSDEQFF; DNA: TGTGCCAGCAGGGAAATAGGTCGGAGCGATGAGCAGTTCTTC
D: -; J: TRBJ2-7; size: many; V: TRBV19; CDR3: CASSRTRPDEQYF; DNA: TGTGCCAGTAGCCGGACACGGCCGGACGAGCAGTACTTC
D: -; J: TRBJ2-3; size: few; V: TRBV5-6; CDR3: CASSEDTDTQYF; DNA: TGTGCCAGCAGCGAAGACACGGATACGCAGTATTTT
D: -; J: TRBJ2-6; size: many; V: TRBV2; CDR3: CASSEGSAGANVLTF; DNA: TGTGCCAGCAGTGAGGGTTCGGCTGGGGCCAACGTCCTGACTTTC
D: -; J: TRBJ1-1; size: many; V: TRBV7-4; CDR3: CASSLEGFEAFF; DNA: TGTGCCAGCAGCTTAGAGGGATTTGAAGCTTTCTTT
D: -; J: TRBJ2-7; size: -; V: TRBV27; CDR3: CASSLSGRRGAVEQYF; DNA: TGTGCTAGCAGTTTATCGGGGCGACGGGGGGCGGTCGAGCAGTACTTC
D: -; J: TRBJ2-5; size: many; V: TRBV4-1; CDR3: CASSQVPAAVYAQYF; DNA: TGCGCCAGCAGCCAAGTCCCTGCGGCGGTTTATGCCCAGTACTTC
D: -; J: TRBJ1-2; size: many; V: TRBV3-1; CDR3: CASSQVIRGNYGYTF; DNA: TGTGCCAGCAGCCAAGTCATCAGGGGAAACTATGGCTACACCTTC
D: -; J: TRBJ2-7; size: few; V: TRBV5-6; CDR3: CASSLYGKDYEQYF; DNA: TGTGCCAGCAGCTTGTACGGGAAGGACTACGAGCAGTACTTC
D: -; J: TRBJ1-1; size: many; V: TRBV7-9; CDR3: CASSPPNTEAFF; DNA: TGTGCCAGCAGCCCCCCAAACACTGAAGCCTTCTTT
D: TRBD2; J: TRBJ2-7; size: many; V: TRBV5-1; CDR3: CASSLVAGGDEQYF; DNA: TGCGCCAGCAGCTTGGTAGCGGGGGGAGACGAGCAGTACTTC
D: -; J: TRBJ2-1; size: medium-sized; V: TRBV24-1; CDR3: CATSDSSRSSYNEQFF; DNA: TGTGCCACCAGTGATTCCTCCAGGTCGTCCTACAATGAGCAGTTCTTC
D: -; J: TRBJ1-1; size: few; V: TRBV5-6; CDR3: CASSSREHTEAFF; DNA: TGTGCCAGCAGTTCTCGGGAACACACTGAAGCTTTCTTT
D: -; J: TRBJ1-2; size: many; V: TRBV30; CDR3: CARANPYGYTF; DNA: TGTGCCCGGGCCAACCCTTATGGCTACACCTTC
D: TRBD2; J: TRBJ2-2; size: many; V: TRBV4-2; CDR3: CASSPRGTGGNTGELFF; DNA: TGTGCCAGCAGCCCCCGAGGGACGGGGGGGAACACCGGGGAGCTGTTTTTT
D: -; J: TRBJ2-2; size: -; V: TRBV7-2; CDR3: CASSILPEVLWAGELFF; DNA: TGTGCCAGCAGCATTCTTCCTGAGGTCCTTTGGGCCGGGGAGCTGTTTTTT
D: -; J: TRBJ2-3; size: many; V: TRBV3-1; CDR3: CASSQDTGADTQYF; DNA: TGTGCCAGCAGCCAAGATACGGGGGCGGATACGCAGTATTTT
D: TRBD2; J: TRBJ2-2; size: -; V: TRBV12-3/TRBV12-4; CDR3: CASSLGSGTSVELFF; DNA: TGTGCCAGCAGTTTAGGCTCAGGGACTAGCGTGGAGCTGTTTTTT
D: TRBD1; J: TRBJ1-5; size: few; V: TRBV19; CDR3: CASSYRDRGHLSNQPQHF; DNA: TGTGCCAGTAGTTACCGGGACAGGGGGCACCTTAGCAATCAGCCCCAGCATTTT
D: TRBD2; J: TRBJ2-1; size: medium-sized; V: TRBV28; CDR3: CASRPTSGEYNEQFF; DNA: TGTGCCAGCAGGCCTACTAGCGGGGAGTACAATGAGCAGTTCTTC
D: -; J: TRBJ2-3; size: many; V: TRBV20-1; CDR3: CSAKRLKGGPSLGDTQYF; DNA: TGCAGTGCCAAAAGGTTAAAGGGGGGGCCGAGTTTAGGAGATACGCAGTATTTT
D: -; J: TRBJ2-7; size: -; V: TRBV28; CDR3: CASSVDRGGDEQYF; DNA: TGTGCCAGCAGTGTCGACAGGGGAGGGGACGAGCAGTACTTC
D: TRBD1; J: TRBJ2-1; size: medium-sized; V: TRBV20-1; CDR3: CSASEGTGDNEQFF; DNA: TGCAGTGCTAGCGAAGGGACAGGGGACAATGAGCAGTTCTTC
D: -; J: TRBJ2-7; size: many; V: TRBV20-1; CDR3: CSARPPEWGSHTYEQYF; DNA: TGCAGTGCTAGACCCCCTGAATGGGGGTCCCACACCTACGAGCAGTACTTC
D: TRBD1; J: TRBJ1-4; size: many; V: TRBV4-1; CDR3: CASSPDRRSEKLFF; DNA: TGCGCCAGCAGCCCGGACAGGCGGTCCGAAAAACTGTTTTTT
D: TRBD1; J: TRBJ2-5; size: many; V: TRBV6-2/TRBV6-3; CDR3: CASSPGGYETQYF; DNA: TGTGCCAGCAGTCCAGGGGGATATGAGACCCAGTACTTC
D: -; J: TRBJ2-3; size: few; V: TRBV7-9; CDR3: CASSGPLLILPPDTQYF; DNA: TGTGCCAGCAGCGGACCGCTCCTGATACTTCCCCCAGATACGCAGTATTTT
D: -; J: TRBJ1-5; size: many; V: TRBV19; CDR3: CASSIGGDQPQHF; DNA: TGTGCCAGTAGTATAGGAGGTGACCAGCCCCAGCATTTT
D: -; J: TRBJ1-2; size: many; V: TRBV20-1; CDR3: CSASIQDYYTF; DNA: TGCAGTGCTAGTATACAGGATTACTACACCTTC
D: -; J: TRBJ1-1; size: -; V: TRBV3-1; CDR3: CASSHSPLVGTEAFF; DNA: TGTGCCAGCAGCCACAGCCCGCTGGTTGGGACTGAAGCTTTCTTT
D: -; J: TRBJ2-2; size: many; V: TRBV5-4; CDR3: CASSSRANTGELFF; DNA: TGTGCCAGCAGCTCCAGAGCCAACACCGGGGAGCTGTTTTTT
D: -; J: TRBJ2-6; size: many; V: TRBV13; CDR3: CASSGSGANVLTF; DNA: TGTGCCAGCAGCGGGTCTGGGGCCAACGTCCTGACTTTC
D: -; J: TRBJ1-1; size: many; V: TRBV7-2; CDR3: CASSFRRGLDTEAFF; DNA: TGTGCCAGCAGCTTTCGACGAGGATTGGACACTGAAGCTTTCTTT
D: -; J: TRBJ1-5; size: -; V: TRBV10-2; CDR3: CASTGRRNQPQHF; DNA: TGCGCCAGCACCGGGCGGCGGAATCAGCCCCAGCATTTT
D: TRBD1; J: TRBJ1-6; size: many; V: TRBV18; CDR3: CASSPGQGLGSPLHF; DNA: TGTGCCAGCTCGCCCGGACAGGGCCTGGGATCACCCCTCCACTTT
D: -; J: TRBJ2-1; size: medium-sized; V: TRBV7-9; CDR3: CASTLAGSYNEQFF; DNA: TGTGCTAGTACCTTAGCAGGTTCCTACAATGAGCAGTTCTTC
D: -; J: TRBJ1-1; size: -; V: TRBV7-6; CDR3: CASSLEGSRGNTEAFF; DNA: TGTGCCAGCAGCTTAGAAGGGTCCCGGGGGAACACTGAAGCTTTCTTT
D: -; J: TRBJ1-5; size: many; V: TRBV20-1; CDR3: CSARDWQGNQPQHF; DNA: TGCAGTGCTAGAGATTGGCAGGGAAATCAGCCCCAGCATTTT
D: -; J: TRBJ2-1; size: -; V: TRBV3-1; CDR3: CASSHIHKEQFF; DNA: TGTGCCAGCAGCCACATCCACAAAGAGCAGTTCTTC
D: TRBD2; J: TRBJ2-7; size: many; V: TRBV7-8; CDR3: CASSLRTSGGSTSYEQYF; DNA: TGTGCCAGCAGCTTACGGACTAGCGGGGGTTCAACCTCCTACGAGCAGTACTTC
D: TRBD2; J: TRBJ2-5; size: many; V: TRBV7-9; CDR3: CASSLNRLAGKETQYF; DNA: TGTGCCAGCAGCTTAAATCGCCTAGCGGGGAAAGAGACCCAGTACTTC
D: -; J: TRBJ1-1; size: many; V: TRBV6-2/TRBV6-3; CDR3: CASSYWEGMNTEAFF; DNA: TGTGCCAGCAGTTACTGGGAGGGGATGAACACTGAAGCTTTCTTT
D: -; J: TRBJ2-1; size: medium-sized; V: TRBV28; CDR3: CASTDRANEQFF; DNA: TGTGCCAGCACCGACCGCGCTAATGAGCAGTTCTTC
D: -; J: TRBJ1-1; size: many; V: TRBV4-1; CDR3: CASSLWTRNTEAFF; DNA: TGCGCCAGCAGCCTGTGGACCCGCAACACTGAAGCTTTCTTT
D: -; J: TRBJ1-3; size: many; V: TRBV30; CDR3: CASIVVSPGNTIYF; DNA: TGTGCCTCGATCGTTGTTAGTCCTGGAAACACCATATATTTT